Below, 22 T cell receptor beta chains from the same sample are listed, as sequenced in a study of cytomegalovirus exposure and HLA in healthy donors. Vbeta (60) and Jbeta (13) primers were used in the PCR. Profiled with immunoSEQ multiplex PCR; TCRdb holds only in-frame clones, not every one. The table lists tens of thousands of clones, with approximately 15% in the top ten. Sequencing input: PBMCs. The receptor set was obtained from a man aged 50 to 60 in good health and CMV-seropositive.

This chain links TRBV4-3 with TRBJ2-1; the match to TRBD2 covers 9 bases. Germline trimming cut 1 base from V and 6 bases from J; bases unmatched to any gene: 10. The CDR3 extends over 17 amino acids. The germline CDR1 and CDR2 sequences are LGHNA and YSLEER. DNA of the CDR3: TGCGCCAGCAGCCAAGTCCTATTAGCGGGAGTGGGCAATGAGCAGTTCTTC. Encoded protein: CASSQVLLAGVGNEQFF.

V usage is TRBV11-2 and J usage is TRBJ1-2; D is perhaps TRBD1 (6 bases). Trimming took off 4 bases at V and 7 bases at J, with 22 bases between the two ends. Germline V gene sequence: CDR1 SGHAT, CDR2 FQNNGV. This CDR3 has 16 residues. CDR3 region: CASSSPGGGHAVGYTF. Written as DNA, the CDR3 is TGTGCCAGCAGCTCGCCCGGCGGGGGGCACGCCGTTGGCTACACCTTC.

The V call is TRBV13, the J call TRBJ1-4; the D gene is possibly TRBD1 (5 bases). The CDR3 has 16 residues. Trimming took 4 bases from V and 2 from J, leaving 14 bases between them. CDR1 is PRHDT and CDR2 is FYEKMQ in the germline V gene (reference sequence). CDR3 sequence (DNA): TGTGCCAGCAGCTCAGGGCGGGGTAGGACTAATGAAAAACTGTTTTTT. Its translation: CASSSGRGRTNEKLFF.

This chain connects TRBV4-3 to TRBJ1-2, with 9 positions matching TRBD1. The germline gives CDR1 LGHNA, CDR2 YSLEER. V gave up 1 base and J gave up 3 bases; unmatched junction bases: 6. There are 16 residues in the CDR3. In DNA, the CDR3 is TGCGCCAGCAGCCAAGTCCTGACAGGGGGATACTATGGCTACACCTTC. This sequence encodes CASSQVLTGGYYGYTF.

This chain links TRBV19 with TRBJ2-1, with 8 bases matching TRBD2. Germline V gives CDR1 LNHDA, CDR2 SQIVND (reference sequence). The CDR3 is 14 amino acids. V lost 3 bases to trimming and J lost 8 bases; unmatched junction nucleotides: 6. CDR3 coding DNA: TGTGCCAGTAGTATGGGAAGCGGGAGTGATGAGCAGTTCTTC. This codes for CASSMGSGSDEQFF. Complete variable domain (other parts from reference TRBV19 and TRBJ2-1): DGGITQSPKYLFRKEGQNVTLSCEQNLNHDAMYWYRQDPGQGLRLIYYSQIVNDFQKGDIAEGYSVSREKKESFPLTVTSAQKNPTAFYLCASSMGSGSDEQFFGPGTRLTVL.

This rearrangement joins TRBV2 to TRBJ1-1; the D is unclear. The ends were cut back, 8 bases at V and 0 bases at J, with 13 bases in the middle. There are 14 residues in the CDR3. The germline V gene encodes CDR1 SNHLY and CDR2 FYNNEI. The CDR3 DNA follows: TGTGCCAGCGCCGATTGGGCAATGAACACTGAAGCTTTCTTT. Its translation is CASADWAMNTEAFF.

The rearrangement uses TRBV7-3 and TRBJ2-2, with D perhaps TRBD2 (5 bases). Germline V gene data show CDR1 as SGHTA and CDR2 as FQGTGA. This CDR3 comprises 13 residues. Trimming removed 2 bases from V and 6 bases from J, with 7 bases in between. The CDR3 DNA follows: TGTGCCAGCAGCTTAGAGGGATCCGGGGAGCTGTTTTTT. This encodes CASSLEGSGELFF.

In the case of this clone: At one end, the junction sequence differs from germline, possibly due to a read error. The chain has TRBV11-1 and TRBJ2-7, with 12 positions matching TRBD2. There are 13 residues in the CDR3. Per the germline V gene, CDR1 is SGHAT and CDR2 is FQDESV (reference sequence). CDR3 in DNA: TGTGCCAGCAGCCTGGGACTAGCGGGCTACCAGGACTTC. Residues: CASSLGLAGYQDF.

The J gene is TRBJ2-1, the V gene TRBV7-6; 10 nucleotides line up with TRBD2. This CDR3 is built from 15 residues. The V gene end was trimmed by 4 bases and the J gene end by 9 bases; junction bases not matched to a gene: 9. Germline CDR1 is SGHVS and CDR2 is FNYEAQ. The CDR3 nucleotides read TGTGCCAGCAGCTCCGGGACTAGCGTCCTCGGTGAGCAGTTCTTC. This translates into CASSSGTSVLGEQFF.

The CDR3 DNA reads TGTGCCAGCAGCCAGCCCACTAGCGGGAGGGCCAATGAGCAGTTCTTC. As protein: CASSQPTSGRANEQFF. The chain employs TRBV5-4 and TRBJ2-1; 13 bases agree with TRBD2. Germline V gene lookup returns CDR1 SGHNT and CDR2 YYREEE (reference sequence). The ends lost 4 bases at V and 6 bases at J; junction bases unmatched: 7. This CDR3 has 16 residues. The variable domain in full, completed from reference TRBV5-4 and TRBJ2-1, reads ETGVTQSPTHLIKTRGQQVTLRCSSQSGHNTVSWYQQALGQGPQFIFQYYREEENGRGNFPPRFSGLQFPNYSSELNVNALELDDSALYLCASSQPTSGRANEQFFGPGTRLTVL.

About this clone: The identical CDR3 is also encoded by other nucleotide sequences in the sample. The chain carries TRBV18 and TRBJ2-1; D is unclear. V was clipped by 0 bases and J by 7 bases, with 4 bases between them. The CDR3 extends over 12 amino acids. CDR1 and CDR2 from the germline V gene are KGHSH and LQKENI. DNA of the CDR3: TGTGCCAGCTCACCACCGCTAAATGAGCAGTTCTTC. Its protein product is CASSPPLNEQFF.

This chain uses TRBV7-9 with TRBJ2-4; 7 nucleotides match TRBD2. Per germline, CDR1 SEHNR and CDR2 FQNEAQ (reference sequence). This CDR3 is built from 16 residues. After removal of 1 base from V and 0 bases from J, the junction contained 3 bases not matched to a gene. CDR3 sequence reads: CASSLVGRGAKNIQYF. In nucleotides, the CDR3 is TGTGCCAGCAGCTTAGTGGGGAGGGGAGCCAAAAACATTCAGTACTTC.

This sequence joins TRBV30 and TRBJ1-4, with D possibly being TRBD1 (5 bases). Between the trimmed V and J ends, which lost 5 bases and 4 bases, there was a span of 11 bases. The V gene's germline CDR1 is GTSNPN and CDR2 SVGIG (reference sequence). The CDR3 runs to 13 residues. The CDR3 reads CAWSGDGNEKLFF. In DNA, the CDR3 is TGTGCCTGGTCGGGGGACGGTAATGAAAAACTGTTTTTT.

The chain combines TRBV5-6 with TRBJ1-4; 7 bases align to TRBD1. This CDR3 region has 14 residues. Trimming took 2 bases from V and 6 from J; bases not matched to a gene: 4. CDR1 is SGHDT and CDR2 is YYEEEE in the germline V gene. CDR3 nucleotides: TGTGCCAGCAGCTTAGGGGGCTCAGATGAAAAACTGTTTTTT. Translated: CASSLGGSDEKLFF.

The gene calls are TRBV28 and TRBJ1-3; D ambiguous. Trimming shortened V by 8 bases and J by 2 bases, and 16 bases separated the two germline ends. Germline CDR1 is MDHEN and CDR2 is SYDVKM. The CDR3 runs to 15 residues. CDR3 nucleotides: TGTGCCAGCGGGCAGGCCCCTCGCACTGGAAACACCATATATTTT. The encoded protein is CASGQAPRTGNTIYF.

The rearrangement links TRBV6-5 to TRBJ2-5; 7 nucleotides line up with TRBD1. Germline assignment: CDR1 MNHEY and CDR2 SVGAGI. The V segment lost 4 bases and the J segment 2 bases; nucleotides outside the gene matches: 7. The length of the CDR3 is 15 residues. CDR3 sequence reads: CASSSRRGRQETQYF. Here the CDR3 DNA reads TGTGCCAGCAGTTCTCGAAGGGGGCGGCAAGAGACCCAGTACTTC.

V and J are TRBV5-5 and TRBJ2-7; TRBD2 matches 8 bases. This CDR3 has 12 residues. Germline assignment: CDR1 SGHKS and CDR2 YYEKEE (reference sequence). V lost 7 bases and J lost 6; bases outside the gene matches: 6. CDR3 sequence (DNA): TGTGCCAGCCAGCGGGAGACCGGCGAGCAGTACTTC. This codes for CASQRETGEQYF.

This rearrangement joins TRBV27 to TRBJ1-2; TRBD1 might be the D (6 bases). V shed 3 bases and J shed 6 bases, with 14 bases lying between them. Germline CDR1 reads MNHEY; CDR2 reads SMNVEV (reference sequence). The CDR3 consists of 14 residues. The CDR3 protein is CASSFLGRGNGYTF. The CDR3 DNA is TGTGCCAGCAGTTTCTTGGGGAGGGGGAATGGCTACACCTTC.

This sequence joins TRBV30 and TRBJ1-1, with TRBD1 as a possible D gene (5 bases). The V gene lost 8 bases and the J gene lost 10 bases, with 23 bases spanning the gap. The CDR3 contains 13 residues. Per germline, CDR1 GTSNPN and CDR2 SVGIG (reference sequence). This CDR3 reads CARALEGSRSAFF. The DNA for the CDR3 is TGTGCCCGAGCGTTGGAGGGGAGTAGGTCAGCTTTCTTT.

This sequence joins TRBV9 and TRBJ1-1, with D tentatively TRBD1 (6 bases). The CDR3 covers 15 residues. Germline V lookup: CDR1 SGDLS, CDR2 YYNGEE. The ends were cut back, 4 bases at V and 1 base at J, with 14 bases in the middle. CDR3 residues: CASSPMTGGNTEAFF. The CDR3 DNA sequence: TGTGCCAGCAGCCCTATGACAGGAGGGAACACTGAAGCTTTCTTT.

CDR3 region: CASSFRLSGANVLTF. The CDR3 DNA sequence: TGTGCCAGCAGCTTCAGGTTGTCTGGGGCCAACGTCCTGACTTTC. This chain uses TRBV5-4 with TRBJ2-6, with D unresolved. The CDR3 is 15 amino acids. Germline V gives CDR1 SGHNT, CDR2 YYREEE (reference sequence). The ends were cut back, 2 bases at V and 1 base at J, with 7 bases in the middle.

The chain employs TRBV4-1 and TRBJ1-5; 8 positions match TRBD1. In germline, CDR1 is MGHRA, CDR2 YSYEKL. The CDR3 is 16 residues long. V trimming: 3 bases; J trimming: 7 bases; junction bases outside the gene matches: 11. For the CDR3, the DNA is TGCGCCAGCAGCCACGCCGAGGACAGGGTAAAACAGCCCCAGCATTTT. Encoded protein: CASSHAEDRVKQPQHF.